This entry lists 19 T cell receptor beta chains sequenced from one sample in a study of Ad26.COV2.S vaccination and SARS-CoV-2 variants. Treatment specified: around 19 received Ad26.COV2.S at low or high dose, single or two shots; roughly 5 received placebo; per-sample allocation not given. At day 63 after the first vaccine or placebo injection, samples were drawn. The method was immunoSEQ multiplex PCR; TCRdb's version includes in-frame clones alone and lacks a portion of them. The profile covers around 450,000 clones, with roughly 90% appearing a single time and 10% to 15% taken by the ten largest. Here the sequenced sample was peripheral blood, taken in a trial of Ad26.COV2.S vaccine versus placebo. The origin of the receptors is a person between 18 and 65 years old who received the Ad26.COV2.S COVID-19 vaccine or a placebo.

This clone was observed a single time. The rearrangement uses TRBV21-1 and TRBJ1-5; the DNA was not used to check the table's D call, TRBD1. TRBV21-1 is assigned pseudogene status. The CDR3 is 18 residues long. Here the CDR3 DNA reads TGTGCCAGCAGCAAAAAGACAAGGGGTTTTGCAAAAAATCAGCCCCAGCATTTT. This codes for CASSKKTRGFAKNQPQHF.

This chain's CDR3 is CASSQDVWTDSYNEQFF. CDR3 nucleotides: TGTGCCAGCAGCCAAGATGTTTGGACGGACTCCTACAATGAGCAGTTCTTC. The chain couples TRBV14 to TRBJ2-1; unclear D gene. Germline lookup yields CDR1 SGHDN and CDR2 FVKESK. With 0 bases removed from V and 0 bases from J, the gap between germline ends came to 12 bases. The CDR3 has 17 amino acids.

The chain carries TRBV14 and TRBJ1-1; D perhaps matches TRBD1 (5 bases). Germline CDR1 and CDR2: SGHDN and FVKESK. The CDR3 is 14 amino acids. V lost 4 bases and J 7 bases, leaving 16 bases between the germline ends. CDR3 nucleotides: TGTGCCAGCAGCCCATTTGAAGGGGCTCGTGAAGCTTTCTTT. It is translated as CASSPFEGAREAFF. Variable domain in full (rest from reference TRBV14 and TRBJ1-1): EAGVTQFPSHSVIEKGQTVTLRCDPISGHDNLYWYRRVMGKEIKFLLHFVKESKQDESGMPNNRFLAERTGGTYSTLKVQPAELEDSGVYFCASSPFEGAREAFFGQGTRLTVV.

The genes are TRBV5-8 and TRBJ2-6; D is ambiguous. This CDR3 comprises 18 residues. The V end lost 6 bases, the J end lost 2 bases, and 21 bases lay between the germline ends. CDR1 and CDR2 from the germline V gene are SGHTS and YDEGEE. Here the CDR3 DNA reads TGTGCCAGCAAGGGATACCGGCACGGGCTTCCTGGGGCCAACGTCCTGACTTTC. It encodes CASKGYRHGLPGANVLTF. The whole variable domain, remainder taken from reference TRBV5-8 and TRBJ2-6, is EAGVTQSPTHLIKTRGQQATLRCSPISGHTSVYWYQQALGLGLQFLLWYDEGEERNRGNFPPRFSGRQFPNYSSELNVNALELEDSALYLCASKGYRHGLPGANVLTFGAGSRLTVL.

This clone was detected only once. The rearrangement links TRBV12-3 or TRBV12-4 to TRBJ2-2; D gene ambiguous. V gave up 11 bases and J gave up 2 bases, with 12 bases separating them. There are 13 residues in the CDR3. In nucleotides, the CDR3 is TGTGCCGTCAAGCGCGGAAACACCGGGGAGCTGTTTTTT. Translation: CAVKRGNTGELFF.

J is TRBJ2-7 and V is TRBV6-5, with 13 bases that match TRBD2. Trimming cost V 6 bases and J 5 bases; bases outside gene matches: 7. CDR1 is MNHEY and CDR2 is SVGAGI in the germline V gene. This CDR3 contains 15 residues. CDR3 bases: TGTGCCAGCAGCCTTCGACTAGCGGGAGGAGACGAGCAGTACTTC. Protein product: CASSLRLAGGDEQYF.

V gene TRBV12-5 combines with J gene TRBJ1-5; D is uncertain. V shed 0 bases and J shed 1 base, with 4 bases lying between them. CDR3 length: 14 residues. In germline, CDR1 is LGHNT, CDR2 FRNRAP. The CDR3 spells CASGLVPSNQPQHF. In DNA, the CDR3 is TGTGCTAGTGGTTTGGTACCAAGCAATCAGCCCCAGCATTTT. Full variable domain (rest looked up from reference TRBV12-5 and TRBJ1-5): DARVTQTPRHKVTEMGQEVTMRCQPILGHNTVFWYRQTMMQGLELLAYFRNRAPLDDSGMPKDRFSAEMPDATLATLKIQPSEPRDSAVYFCASGLVPSNQPQHFGDGTRLSIL.

The V and J genes are TRBV6-2 or TRBV6-3 and TRBJ1-5; D unresolved. The CDR3 sequence is 15 residues long. Germline V gene sequence: CDR1 MNHEY, CDR2 SVGEGT. V was trimmed by 3 bases and J by 0 bases, leaving 9 bases between them. Here the CDR3 DNA reads TGTGCCAGCAGTTATTCTGATTATAGCAATCAGCCCCAGCATTTT. Translated: CASSYSDYSNQPQHF.

The chain employs TRBV7-2 and TRBJ2-5; D call uncertain. Trimming shortened V by 4 bases and J by 1 base, and 7 bases separated the two germline ends. CDR1 SGHTA and CDR2 FQGNSA come from the germline V gene. This CDR3 contains 13 residues. CDR3 in amino acids: CASSYGFQETQYF. CDR3 nucleotides: TGTGCCAGCAGCTACGGGTTCCAAGAGACCCAGTACTTC.

CDR3 bases: TGTGCCAGCAGCCCCCGGACTAGCGGACCCTCCTACGAGCAGTACTTC. As protein: CASSPRTSGPSYEQYF. The chain employs TRBV7-9 and TRBJ2-7, with 10 positions matching TRBD2. The V segment lost 5 bases and the J segment 0 bases; nucleotides outside the gene matches: 7. The germline CDR1 and CDR2 sequences are SEHNR and FQNEAQ (reference sequence). The CDR3 runs 16 residues.

This clone showed up just a few times. This chain connects TRBV11-3 to TRBJ2-3; D remains unclear. V shed 1 base and J shed 6 bases, with 5 bases lying between them. Germline CDR1 is SGHNT and CDR2 is YENEEA. The CDR3 loop spans 12 amino acids. The CDR3 spells CASSLGGDTQYF. The CDR3 bases are TGTGCCAGCAGCTTAGGGGGTGATACGCAGTATTTT.

The CDR3 nucleotides read TGCGCCAGCAGCTTGGCCGCTAGCGGGAGTGGCAATGAGCAGTTCTTC. It translates to CASSLAASGSGNEQFF. The rearrangement uses TRBV5-1 and TRBJ2-1; 10 bases agree with TRBD2. The J segment lost 6 bases and the V segment lost 0 bases, leaving 6 bases of the junction unmatched. The CDR3 loop spans 16 amino acids. Germline V gene data show CDR1 as SGHRS and CDR2 as YFSETQ.

V and J are TRBV5-6 and TRBJ2-1; 11 nucleotides match TRBD2. The CDR3 spans 17 residues. Germline V lookup: CDR1 SGHDT, CDR2 YYEEEE. V was pared by 4 bases and J by 4 bases, with 10 bases of the junction left unmatched. The CDR3 loop reads CASSRYWTSGRYNEQFF. Written as DNA, the CDR3 is TGTGCCAGCAGCAGATACTGGACTAGCGGGCGTTACAATGAGCAGTTCTTC.

V usage is TRBV5-1 and J usage is TRBJ2-3, with D maybe TRBD2 (6 bases). The CDR3 extends over 15 amino acids. Germline CDR1 and CDR2: SGHRS and YFSETQ. V lost 2 bases and J 0 bases, leaving 10 bases between the germline ends. The CDR3 DNA follows: TGCGCCAGCAGCTTTAGCGGAACCAGCACAGATACGCAGTATTTT. Amino acids: CASSFSGTSTDTQYF.

J is TRBJ2-7 and V is TRBV4-3, with D unclear. The CDR3 runs 16 residues. The V end lost 0 bases, the J end lost 1 base, and 13 bases lay between the germline ends. Germline V gene sequence: CDR1 LGHNA, CDR2 YSLEER. The CDR3: CASSQDRGVGSYEQYF. Written as DNA, the CDR3 is TGCGCCAGCAGCCAAGATAGAGGAGTTGGATCCTACGAGCAGTACTTC.

The chain recombines TRBV4-3 with TRBJ1-4; TRBD1 might be the D (5 bases). Trimming pared 1 base from V and 8 bases from J, leaving 17 bases between. This CDR3 is 16 amino acids long. The V gene's germline CDR1 is LGHNA and CDR2 YSLEER. This CDR3 reads CASSQGGPAGREKLFF. The CDR3 region has the DNA TGCGCCAGCAGCCAAGGGGGACCGGCGGGGAGGGAAAAACTGTTTTTT.

V usage is TRBV30 and J usage is TRBJ1-1, with 7 bases fitting TRBD1. V dropped 4 bases and J dropped 1; count of bases not matched to a gene: 6. The CDR3 runs 14 residues. Germline-derived CDR1 and CDR2 are GTSNPN and SVGIG (reference sequence). The CDR3 protein is CAWNSGQQNTEAFF. As DNA, the CDR3 is TGTGCCTGGAACTCGGGACAGCAGAACACTGAAGCTTTCTTT.

V usage is TRBV5-1 and J usage is TRBJ2-7, with TRBD2 matching over 10 bases. The germline V gene has CDR1 SGHRS and CDR2 YFSETQ. The CDR3 loop spans 14 amino acids. The ends lost 6 bases at V and 7 bases at J; junction bases unmatched: 10. The CDR3 region is CASTYLAGEREQYF. CDR3 DNA sequence: TGCGCCAGCACATACCTAGCGGGAGAACGGGAGCAGTACTTC.

This chain connects TRBV4-1 to TRBJ1-1; 7 bases fit TRBD1. The CDR3 contains 15 residues. CDR1 MGHRA and CDR2 YSYEKL come from the germline V gene. J was trimmed by 7 bases and V by 0 bases; bases with no gene match: 8. The CDR3 bases are TGCGCCAGCAGCCAAGAAAGGAGCAGGGGGGATGAAGCTTTCTTT. It specifies CASSQERSRGDEAFF.